This T cell receptor beta chain comes out of a study of T cells in localized non-small cell lung cancer. Clones were sequenced by immunoSEQ multiplex PCR, and TCRdb holds only the in-frame ones, with some missing. This table has tens of thousands of clones, 80% to 90% appearing once. With regard to this clone: Antigen specificity is unknown.

CDR1 is SGDLS, CDR2 YYNGEE, per germline. V lost 4 bases and J lost 4, with 15 bases in between. The CDR3 extends over 15 amino acids. General study results and limits: Greater blood T cell density accompanied longer overall survival. There was higher T cell clonality in uninvolved adjacent lung than in tumor, and it was highest there. Researchers found a median approximately 55 of the top 100 tumor clones in adjacent lung. Heterogeneity cannot be ruled out, as sequencing used one tumor region only.

This chain links TRBV9 with TRBJ1-3, with D maybe TRBD1 (5 bases). The material sequenced was peripheral blood, taken before any cancer treatment. The TCR sequence derives from an older female donor with stage I lung adenocarcinoma. The CDR3 is CASSFDSPGGNTIYF. In DNA form, the CDR3 reads TGTGCCAGCAGCTTCGACAGCCCTGGGGGAAACACCATATATTTT.